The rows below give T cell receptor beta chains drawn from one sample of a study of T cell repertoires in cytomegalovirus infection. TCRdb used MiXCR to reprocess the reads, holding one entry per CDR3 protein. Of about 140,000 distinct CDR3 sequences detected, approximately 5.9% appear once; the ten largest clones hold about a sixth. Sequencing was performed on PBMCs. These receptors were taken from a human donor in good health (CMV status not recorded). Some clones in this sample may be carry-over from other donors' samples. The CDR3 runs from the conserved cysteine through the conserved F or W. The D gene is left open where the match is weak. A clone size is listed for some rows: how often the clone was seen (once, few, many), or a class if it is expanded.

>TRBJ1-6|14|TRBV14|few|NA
TGTGCCAGCAGGTCCGGGACTGGGAATTCACCCCTCCACTTT
CASRSGTGNSPLHF
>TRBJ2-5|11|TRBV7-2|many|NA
TGTGCCAGCAGCTTAGCCGAGACCCAGTACTTC
CASSLAETQYF
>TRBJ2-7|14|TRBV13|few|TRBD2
TGTGCCAGCAGCTTATGGACTAGTCAATACGAGCAGTACTTC
CASSLWTSQYEQYF
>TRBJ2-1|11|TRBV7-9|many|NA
TGTGCCAGCAGCTTAGCGATGGAGCAGTTCTTC
CASSLAMEQFF
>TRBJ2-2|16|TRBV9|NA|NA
TGTGCCAGCAGCGTAAGCCTTCGGGTAGAGGCCGGGGAGCTGTTTTTT
CASSVSLRVEAGELFF
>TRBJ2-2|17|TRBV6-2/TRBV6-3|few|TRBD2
TGTGCCAGCACCACCCCATTAGCGGGGGCGAACACCGGGGAGCTGTTTTTT
CASTTPLAGANTGELFF
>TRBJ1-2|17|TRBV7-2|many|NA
TGTGCCAGCAGCTCTACGCGGCGGGGTTCCAACGTCCCTGGCTACACCTTC
CASSSTRRGSNVPGYTF
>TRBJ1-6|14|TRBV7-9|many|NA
TGTGCCAGCAGCTTACGGGGCCGGAATTCACCCCTCCACTTT
CASSLRGRNSPLHF
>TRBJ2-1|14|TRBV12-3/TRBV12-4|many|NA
TGTGCCAGCAGTTTAGCGCGAAGGCGTCCTGAGCAGTTCTTC
CASSLARRRPEQFF
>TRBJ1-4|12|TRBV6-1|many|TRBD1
TGTGCCACGGGACAGCCTAATGAAAAACTGTTTTTT
CATGQPNEKLFF
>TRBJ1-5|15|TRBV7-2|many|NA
TGTGCCAGCAGCAGAGGGGGGGTCCCCAATCAGCCCCAGCATTTT
CASSRGGVPNQPQHF
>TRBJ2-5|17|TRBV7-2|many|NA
TGTGCCAGCAGCCCTGGGGCTAGGGGGGGGTCACAAGAGACCCAGTACTTC
CASSPGARGGSQETQYF
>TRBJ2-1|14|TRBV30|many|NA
TGTGCCTGGAGTGTCCTAGGGACGGGCAATGAGCAGTTCTTC
CAWSVLGTGNEQFF
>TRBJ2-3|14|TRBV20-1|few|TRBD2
TGCAGTGCTAGGACTAGCGGGGACACAGATACGCAGTATTTT
CSARTSGDTDTQYF
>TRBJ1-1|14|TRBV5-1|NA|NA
TGCGCCAGCAGCCCGGAGACCGTGAACACTGAAGCTTTCTTT
CASSPETVNTEAFF
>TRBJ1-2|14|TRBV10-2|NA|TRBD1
TGCGCCAGCAGTGACAACGACAGGGGGCACGGCTACACCTTC
CASSDNDRGHGYTF
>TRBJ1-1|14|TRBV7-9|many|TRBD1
TGTGCCAGCAATTCCGACAGGGTGGACACTGAAGCTTTCTTT
CASNSDRVDTEAFF
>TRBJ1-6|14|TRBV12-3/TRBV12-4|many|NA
TGTGCCAGCAGCAGAGACAGGAACAATTCACCCCTCCACTTT
CASSRDRNNSPLHF
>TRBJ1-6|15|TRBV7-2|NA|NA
TGTGCCAGCAGCTTAGAGGGCAGGGTGACCTCACCCCTCCACTTT
CASSLEGRVTSPLHF
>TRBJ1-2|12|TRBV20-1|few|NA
TGCAGTGCTAGAGCACCTAACTATGGCTACACCTTC
CSARAPNYGYTF
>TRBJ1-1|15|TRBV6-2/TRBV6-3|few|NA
TGTGCCAGCAAGAGGGGGATGAGCGGAGACACTGAAGCTTTCTTT
CASKRGMSGDTEAFF
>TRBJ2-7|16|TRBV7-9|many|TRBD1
TGTGCCAGCAGTTTTAGACCAACAGGGGTAATATACGAGCAGTACTTC
CASSFRPTGVIYEQYF
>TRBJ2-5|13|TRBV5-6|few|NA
TGTGCCAGCAGCTTGCCAATCGGGGAGACCCAGTACTTC
CASSLPIGETQYF
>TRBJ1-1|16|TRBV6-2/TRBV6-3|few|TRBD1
TGTGCCAGCAGCTCTTTCCGGACAGGGGGCCCCCTTGAAGCTTTCTTT
CASSSFRTGGPLEAFF
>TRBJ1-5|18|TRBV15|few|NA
TGTGCCACCAGCAGAGATAGGAGCGGTAGGAGGGATAATCAGCCCCAGCATTTT
CATSRDRSGRRDNQPQHF
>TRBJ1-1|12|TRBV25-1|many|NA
TGTGCCAGCAGTGAATCTTACACTGAAGCTTTCTTT
CASSESYTEAFF
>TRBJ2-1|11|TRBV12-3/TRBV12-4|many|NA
TGTGCCAGCAGCGGCGGGTTTGAGCAGTTCTTC
CASSGGFEQFF
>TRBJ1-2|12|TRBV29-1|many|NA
TGCAGCGCCGAACAGGGAATCCTTGGCTACACCTTC
CSAEQGILGYTF
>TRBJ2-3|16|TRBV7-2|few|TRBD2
TGTGCCAGCAGCTACCGCAGCGGGGGCCCCACAGATACGCAGTATTTT
CASSYRSGGPTDTQYF
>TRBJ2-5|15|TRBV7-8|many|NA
TGTGCCAGCAGCTCAACCCCCGGGACGATGGAGACCCAGTACTTC
CASSSTPGTMETQYF
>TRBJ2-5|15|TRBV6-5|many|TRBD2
TGTGCCAGCAGTTACCCGCGGGGGGCGGGAGAGACCCAGTACTTC
CASSYPRGAGETQYF
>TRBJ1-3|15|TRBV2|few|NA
TGTGCCAGCAGGCCGGGACATATCTCTGGAAACACCATATATTTT
CASRPGHISGNTIYF
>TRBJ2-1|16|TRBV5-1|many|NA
TGCGCCAGCAGCTTGGTGCCAGGGCAGGGGTACAATGAGCAGTTCTTC
CASSLVPGQGYNEQFF
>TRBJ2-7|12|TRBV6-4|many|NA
TGTGCCAGCAGTGACGGTTTCTCAGGGCAGTACTTC
CASSDGFSGQYF
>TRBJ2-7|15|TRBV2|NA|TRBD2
TGTGCCAGCAGTGAAGTGGCGGGGGTGTCCTACGAGCAGTACTTC
CASSEVAGVSYEQYF